The 20 T cell receptor beta chains below were found in one sample sequenced in a study of blood T cell repertoires in COVID-19. The data were produced by immunoSEQ multiplex PCR, yet TCRdb's version contains in-frame clones alone and is incomplete. This table holds 100,000 to 150,000 clones, less than 90% found once. The sample taken for sequencing was peripheral blood. Receptor source: a man between 65 and 85 years old who had recovered from COVID-19.

Of note for this clone: Distinct nucleotide sequences in the sample also encode this CDR3. V and J are TRBV18 and TRBJ1-1, with D possibly being TRBD1 (5 bases). This CDR3 is built from 13 residues. The V gene lost 3 bases and the J gene lost 1 base, with 6 bases spanning the gap. CDR1 and CDR2 (germline): KGHSH, LQKENI. CDR3 sequence: CASSPGQNTEAFF. In DNA, the CDR3 is TGTGCCAGCTCACCCGGACAGAACACTGAAGCTTTCTTT.

The J gene is TRBJ1-5, the V gene TRBV7-8; D unclear. V lost 1 base to trimming and J lost 0 bases, with 13 bases between them. This CDR3 comprises 17 residues. Looked up from germline, CDR1 is SGHVS and CDR2 is FQNEAQ. CDR3 residues: CASSLGRSARSNQPQHF. The DNA of the CDR3 is TGTGCCAGCAGCTTAGGAAGGAGTGCTCGTAGCAATCAGCCCCAGCATTTT.

V usage is TRBV19 and J usage is TRBJ1-2; D is ambiguous. The CDR3 runs 15 residues. The V gene's germline CDR1 is LNHDA and CDR2 SQIVND (reference sequence). V lost 2 bases, J lost 3 bases, and 13 bases lay in between. CDR3 sequence: CASSINGVVDYGYTF. CDR3 in DNA: TGTGCCAGTAGTATAAACGGGGTGGTAGACTATGGCTACACCTTC.

This clone was seen only a few times. The chain employs TRBV7-3 and TRBJ2-3; D might be TRBD2 (6 bases). From germline, CDR1 is SGHTA and CDR2 FQGTGA. The CDR3 contains 18 residues. V lost 5 bases, J lost 0 bases, and 21 bases lay in between. The CDR3 DNA reads TGTGCCAGCAGCCGCGAGGGGCGGGGCGGCACTAGCACAGATACGCAGTATTTT. Its protein product is CASSREGRGGTSTDTQYF.

The V call is TRBV3-1 (or the pseudogene TRBV3-2), the J call TRBJ2-7; 13 bases line up with TRBD2. The CDR3 has 17 amino acids. Germline loops: CDR1 LGHDT, CDR2 YNNKEL (reference sequence). V gave up 1 base and J gave up 3 bases; unmatched junction bases: 6. As DNA, the CDR3 is TGTGCCAGCAGCCAAGGACTAGCGGGAGGCCCCTACTACGAGCAGTACTTC. Protein product: CASSQGLAGGPYYEQYF.

This clone was observed a few times. This chain uses TRBV10-2 with TRBJ1-6; no definite D call. The CDR3 covers 15 residues. Trimming took off 3 bases at V and 16 bases at J, with 22 bases between the two ends. Germline CDR1 and CDR2: WSHSY and SAAADI. Here the CDR3 reads CASSEGSGIPMSLHF. CDR3 coding DNA: TGCGCCAGCAGTGAAGGGTCCGGGATCCCCATGTCGCTCCACTTT.

This chain joins TRBV7-2 and TRBJ1-1; D call uncertain. CDR1 SGHTA and CDR2 FQGNSA come from the germline V gene. The CDR3 extends over 12 amino acids. With 5 bases removed from V and 5 bases from J, the gap between germline ends came to 9 bases. CDR3 sequence reads: CASSLMRTEAFF. The CDR3 DNA follows: TGTGCCAGCAGCCTCATGAGAACTGAAGCTTTCTTT. The variable domain in full, completed from reference TRBV7-2 and TRBJ1-1, reads GAGVSQSPSNKVTEKGKDVELRCDPISGHTALYWYRQSLGQGLEFLIYFQGNSAPDKSGLPSDRFSAERTGGSVSTLTIQRTQQEDSAVYLCASSLMRTEAFFGQGTRLTVV.

The J gene is TRBJ1-6, the V gene TRBV28, with D perhaps TRBD1 (5 bases). Germline CDR1 reads MDHEN; CDR2 reads SYDVKM. The CDR3 spans 15 residues. Trimming removed 0 bases from V and 5 bases from J, with 8 bases in between. The chain's CDR3 is CASSLWGGNNSPLHF. DNA of the CDR3: TGTGCCAGCAGTTTATGGGGGGGGAATAATTCACCCCTCCACTTT. Drawing the rest from reference TRBV28 and TRBJ1-6, the complete variable domain is DVKVTQSSRYLVKRTGEKVFLECVQDMDHENMFWYRQDPGLGLRLIYFSYDVKMKEKGDIPEGYSVSREKKERFSLILESASTNQTSMYLCASSLWGGNNSPLHFGNGTRLTVT.

This clone was picked up one time. The gene calls are TRBV4-2 and TRBJ1-4, with D maybe TRBD1 (5 bases). Trimming took 2 bases from V and 8 from J, leaving 15 bases between them. Germline V gene lookup returns CDR1 LGHNA and CDR2 YNFKEQ. CDR3 length: 15 residues. CDR3 bases: TGTGCCAGCAGCCAATCACCTCAGGGAAGAGAAAAACTGTTTTTT. This sequence encodes CASSQSPQGREKLFF.

The chain uses TRBV28 and TRBJ2-7, with a weak D call TRBD2 (6 bases). The germline V gene has CDR1 MDHEN and CDR2 SYDVKM. The CDR3 spans 15 residues. Trimming removed 6 bases from V and 1 base from J, with 16 bases in between. The CDR3 loop reads CASSSEGEKSYEQYF. The CDR3 DNA follows: TGTGCCAGCAGCTCGGAGGGAGAGAAGTCCTACGAGCAGTACTTC. The whole variable domain, filled in from reference TRBV28 and TRBJ2-7, reads DVKVTQSSRYLVKRTGEKVFLECVQDMDHENMFWYRQDPGLGLRLIYFSYDVKMKEKGDIPEGYSVSREKKERFSLILESASTNQTSMYLCASSSEGEKSYEQYFGPGTRLTVT.

V usage is TRBV6-5 and J usage is TRBJ2-2, with D perhaps TRBD1 (5 bases). With 6 bases removed from V and 6 bases from J, the gap between germline ends came to 14 bases. The CDR3 sequence is 14 residues long. CDR1 MNHEY and CDR2 SVGAGI come from the germline V gene. CDR3 amino acids: CASSDLDRPGELFF. The CDR3 bases are TGTGCCAGCAGCGATCTTGACAGACCCGGGGAGCTGTTTTTT.

The gene calls are TRBV19 and TRBJ2-1, with TRBD2 as a possible D gene (6 bases). The CDR3 has 16 residues. With 3 bases removed from V and 5 bases from J, the gap between germline ends came to 17 bases. Germline lookup yields CDR1 LNHDA and CDR2 SQIVND (reference sequence). CDR3 loop: CASSIGAGRRNNEQFF. CDR3 DNA sequence: TGTGCCAGTAGTATTGGGGCTGGGAGGCGGAACAATGAGCAGTTCTTC.

The genes are TRBV15 and TRBJ1-2; TRBD1 is a possible D gene (6 bases). V was cut by 1 base and J by 8 bases, with 11 bases left in between. The CDR3 extends over 13 amino acids. Per the germline V gene, CDR1 is LNHNV and CDR2 is YYDKDF (reference sequence). This chain's CDR3 is CATSRGTEIGYTF. The CDR3 DNA follows: TGTGCCACCAGCAGAGGGACAGAGATAGGCTACACCTTC.

The chain carries TRBV7-2 and TRBJ2-2, with D perhaps matching TRBD2 (5 bases). The CDR3 runs 15 residues. V lost 5 bases, J lost 2 bases, and 12 bases lay in between. Looked up from germline, CDR1 is SGHTA and CDR2 is FQGNSA. CDR3 in DNA: TGTGCCAGCAGCAAGGAGGCAGTAAACACCGGGGAGCTGTTTTTT. Translating it yields CASSKEAVNTGELFF. The whole variable domain, remainder taken from reference TRBV7-2 and TRBJ2-2, is GAGVSQSPSNKVTEKGKDVELRCDPISGHTALYWYRQSLGQGLEFLIYFQGNSAPDKSGLPSDRFSAERTGGSVSTLTIQRTQQEDSAVYLCASSKEAVNTGELFFGEGSRLTVL.

The V gene is TRBV5-4, the J gene TRBJ2-4, with D possibly being TRBD1 (6 bases). The CDR3 sequence is 14 residues long. Germline CDR1 and CDR2: SGHNT and YYREEE (reference sequence). Trimming left V 3 bases short and J 1 base short, with 8 bases between. The chain's CDR3 is CASSSGVAKNIQYF. CDR3 nucleotides: TGTGCCAGCAGCTCAGGGGTGGCCAAAAACATTCAGTACTTC.

The chain carries TRBV21-1 and TRBJ1-1. TRBV21-1 is designated a pseudogene. The CDR3 covers 11 residues. This CDR3 reads CAGGENTEAFF. The CDR3 nucleotides read TGTGCCGGGGGGGAAAACACTGAAGCTTTCTTT.

The chain is built from TRBV7-9 and TRBJ2-2; maybe TRBD1 (6 bases). V dropped 6 bases and J dropped 6 bases, with 14 bases sitting between them. The CDR3 consists of 14 residues. Germline V lookup: CDR1 SEHNR, CDR2 FQNEAQ (reference sequence). The CDR3 nucleotides read TGTGCCAGCAGTTCGAACAGGGTCGCCGGGGAGCTGTTTTTT. It is translated as CASSSNRVAGELFF.

J is TRBJ1-4 and V is TRBV19; a possible D gene is TRBD1 (5 bases). Trimming removed 4 bases at V and 10 bases at J, with 13 bases between. The germline CDR1 and CDR2 sequences are LNHDA and SQIVND (reference sequence). CDR3 length: 13 residues. CDR3 sequence: CASSNQGTAKLFF. The CDR3 DNA follows: TGTGCCAGTAGTAACCAGGGAACGGCAAAACTGTTTTTT. Full variable domain (rest looked up from reference TRBV19 and TRBJ1-4): DGGITQSPKYLFRKEGQNVTLSCEQNLNHDAMYWYRQDPGQGLRLIYYSQIVNDFQKGDIAEGYSVSREKKESFPLTVTSAQKNPTAFYLCASSNQGTAKLFFGSGTQLSVL.

CDR3 DNA: TGTGCCAGCAGCGTAGGGGGAGGTGGAGGGAATGAGCAGTTCTTC. Encoded protein: CASSVGGGGGNEQFF. V is TRBV9 and J is TRBJ2-1; D may be TRBD2 (6 bases). Germline CDR1 SGDLS, CDR2 YYNGEE. The V end lost 0 bases, the J end lost 7 bases, and 14 bases lay between the germline ends. CDR3 length equals 15 residues. The full variable domain, completed using reference TRBV9 and TRBJ2-1, is DSGVTQTPKHLITATGQRVTLRCSPRSGDLSVYWYQQSLDQGLQFLIQYYNGEERAKGNILERFSAQQFPDLHSELNLSSLELGDSALYFCASSVGGGGGNEQFFGPGTRLTVL.

The chain couples TRBV19 to TRBJ2-7; 7 bases map to TRBD1. Germline V gene data show CDR1 as LNHDA and CDR2 as SQIVND (reference sequence). The CDR3 spans 14 residues. The V and J ends lost 8 bases and 4 bases, in that order; junction bases with no gene match: 11. CDR3 DNA sequence: TGTGCCAGTGGAGAGACAGGGAGAATTTACGAGCAGTACTTC. Translating gives CASGETGRIYEQYF. The complete variable domain, with remaining parts taken from reference TRBV19 and TRBJ2-7, reads DGGITQSPKYLFRKEGQNVTLSCEQNLNHDAMYWYRQDPGQGLRLIYYSQIVNDFQKGDIAEGYSVSREKKESFPLTVTSAQKNPTAFYLCASGETGRIYEQYFGPGTRLTVT.